The text below deals with one T cell receptor beta chain. Its antigen is unknown. This sample stems from a study of CD8+ T cells in alopecia areata. About the study: Tofacitinib administration to treated patients was oral, at 5 to 10 mg twice daily.

The sequencing template was cDNA reverse transcribed from extracted RNA. Only in-frame clones appear in the TCRdb table, and some are missing; sequencing was by immunoSEQ multiplex PCR. The table lists some 120,000 clones, 58% of them singletons. Researchers took lesional scalp punch biopsies and peripheral blood from people who were alopecia areata patients. From PBMCs, CD4+ and CD8+ T cells were sorted. Findings of the study overall: Normal scalp showed lower clonality than lesional scalp, especially alopecia totalis/universalis.

Per germline, CDR1 LGHNA and CDR2 YSLEER. V was clipped by 3 bases and J by 1 base; unmatched bases: 0. This CDR3 is 14 amino acids long. This clonotype was obtained from a human donor with alopecia areata. This sample comprised CD4+ T cells sorted from blood, obtained at week 0. The V and J genes are TRBV4-3 and TRBJ1-3, with 7 bases that match TRBD1. The CDR3 region is CASSQTGSGNTIYF. Written as DNA, the CDR3 is TGCGCCAGCAGCCAGACAGGGTCTGGAAACACCATATATTTT.